This T cell receptor (beta chain) appears in the sequencing data of a study of blood T cell repertoires in COVID-19. About this clone: Other DNA sequences in the sample encode the same CDR3.

In germline, CDR1 is SGDLS, CDR2 YYNGEE. The ends lost 0 bases at V and 2 bases at J; junction bases unmatched: 4. This CDR3 has 15 amino acids. As handled by the study authors: The assay estimated nucleated cells by amplifying reference gene primers. The method was immunoSEQ multiplex PCR; TCRdb's version includes in-frame clones alone and lacks a portion of them. V and J calls and clone size are copied from that table; D and trimming were computed from the DNA. The profile shows about 250,000 clones, around nine tenths of them singletons. The sequence derives from a woman between 40 and 50 years old who had been exposed to COVID-19. What was sequenced was PBMCs or T cells enriched from blood (not recorded which). V is TRBV9 and J is TRBJ1-1; 7 positions match TRBD1. The CDR3 DNA reads as TGTGCCAGCAGCGTAGGGGGACAGCTTAACACTGAAGCTTTCTTT. This sequence encodes CASSVGGQLNTEAFF.